This TCR beta chain came from a study of response to subunit inactivated influenza vaccine (dated by TCRdb to between 2018 and 2020). Describing the broader study: Deep quantitative T cell receptor repertoire profiling was used in the study to track responses to a trivalent subunit inactivated influenza vaccine. General study outcomes and caveats: According to the authors, only a limited number of new T cells may be recruited by each seasonal influenza vaccination.

Receptor amplification or capture employed RT-PCR. Sequencing was performed on an Illumina HiSeq 2500. Using fastp at Q25 and MiXCR, TCRdb reprocessed the public reads and kept productive beta chains. Each entry is one CDR3 protein sequence, shown with its most common DNA and genes. The sample table contains hundreds of thousands of distinct CDR3 sequences; only one count was recorded for roughly 22% of them. The ten largest clones add up to about a tenth of the sample. As for this clonotype: Which antigen it targets is not known. Per-base quality was not reported, and no clone a single base away is much larger than it.

CDR1 DFQATT and CDR2 SNEGSKA are derived from the germline V gene (reference sequence). The CDR3 goes from the cysteine to the phenylalanine over 12 residues. Just CDR3 DNA is preserved here, 36 bases in frame from base 1. V was cut back by 1 base and J by 2 bases, leaving a gap of 6 bases between them. The sample was PBMCs from blood, taken about 20 months after vaccination. This TCR was recovered from a man aged 50-75 years who received an inactivated influenza vaccine. Donor details come from another sample of the same person, matched by shared clones. Here the chain combines TRBV20-1 and TRBJ2-7, and TRBD2 may be the D gene, going by 6 matching bases. The bases read TGCAGTGCTAGAGGCGGGGCCTACGAGCAGTACTTC. Its protein product is CSARGGAYEQYF.